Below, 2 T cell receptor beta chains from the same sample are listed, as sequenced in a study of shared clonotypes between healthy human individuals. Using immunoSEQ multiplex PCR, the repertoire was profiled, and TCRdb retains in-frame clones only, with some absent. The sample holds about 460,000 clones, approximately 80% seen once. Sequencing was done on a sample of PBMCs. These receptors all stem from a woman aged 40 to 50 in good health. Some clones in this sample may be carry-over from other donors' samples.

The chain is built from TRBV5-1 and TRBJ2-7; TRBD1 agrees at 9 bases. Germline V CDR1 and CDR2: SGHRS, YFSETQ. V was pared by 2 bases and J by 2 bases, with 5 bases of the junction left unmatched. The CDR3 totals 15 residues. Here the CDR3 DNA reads TGCGCCAGCAGCTTAACAGGGGGCTGGGCCTACGAGCAGTACTTC. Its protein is CASSLTGGWAYEQYF.

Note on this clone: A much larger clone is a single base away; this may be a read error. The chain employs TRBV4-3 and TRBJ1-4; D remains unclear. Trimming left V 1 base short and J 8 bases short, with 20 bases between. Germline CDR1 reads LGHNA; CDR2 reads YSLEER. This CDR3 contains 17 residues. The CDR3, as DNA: TGCGCCAGCAGCCAAGGTTTGGGCAATCCGGCGGGGGAAAAACTGTTTTTT. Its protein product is CASSQGLGNPAGEKLFF.